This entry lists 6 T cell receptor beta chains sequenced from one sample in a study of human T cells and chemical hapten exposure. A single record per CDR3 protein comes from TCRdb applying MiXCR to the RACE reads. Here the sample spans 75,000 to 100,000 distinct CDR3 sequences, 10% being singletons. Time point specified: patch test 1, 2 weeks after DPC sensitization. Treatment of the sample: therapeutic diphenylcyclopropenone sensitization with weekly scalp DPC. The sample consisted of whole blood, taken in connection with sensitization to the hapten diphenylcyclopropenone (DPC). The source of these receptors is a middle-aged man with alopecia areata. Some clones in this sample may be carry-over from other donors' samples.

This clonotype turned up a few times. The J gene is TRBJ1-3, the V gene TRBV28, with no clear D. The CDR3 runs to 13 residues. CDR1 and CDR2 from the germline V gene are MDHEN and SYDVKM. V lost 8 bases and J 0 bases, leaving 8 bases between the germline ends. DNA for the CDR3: TGTGCCAGCTGTGAGGTCTCTGGAAACACCATATATTTT. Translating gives CASCEVSGNTIYF.

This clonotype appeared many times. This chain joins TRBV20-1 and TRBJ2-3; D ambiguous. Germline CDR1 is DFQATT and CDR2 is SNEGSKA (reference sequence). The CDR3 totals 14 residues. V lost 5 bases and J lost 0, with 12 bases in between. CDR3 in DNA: TGCAGTGCTTACTCGGAAGGGAGCACAGATACGCAGTATTTT. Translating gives CSAYSEGSTDTQYF.

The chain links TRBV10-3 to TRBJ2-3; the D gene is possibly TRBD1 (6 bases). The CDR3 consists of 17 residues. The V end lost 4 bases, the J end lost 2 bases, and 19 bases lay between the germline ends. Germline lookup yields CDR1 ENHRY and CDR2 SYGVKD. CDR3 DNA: TGTGCCATCAGTGGATTGAACCGGGACACTCTCACAGATACGCAGTATTTT. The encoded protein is CAISGLNRDTLTDTQYF.

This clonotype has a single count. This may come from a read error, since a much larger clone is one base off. The chain's CDR3 is CVSSLIFREQFF. The DNA for the CDR3 is TGTGTCAGCAGCTTAATTTTCCGTGAGCAGTTCTTC. The V and J genes are TRBV11-2 and TRBJ2-1; no reliable D call. Germline values: CDR1 SGHAT, CDR2 FQNNGV. The CDR3 has 12 residues.

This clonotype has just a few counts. DNA of the CDR3: TGTGCCAGCAGTTACTCGTGGGATAGCAATCAGCCCCAGCATTTT. Translating gives CASSYSWDSNQPQHF. This chain links TRBV6-5 with TRBJ1-5, with unresolved D. CDR1 and CDR2 (germline): MNHEY, SVGAGI. V dropped 0 bases and J dropped 0 bases, with 6 bases sitting between them. The CDR3 has 15 amino acids.

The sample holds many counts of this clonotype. In DNA, the CDR3 is TGTGCCAGCAGCCCTTGGGACAGCTCACACTATGGCTACACCTTC. Encoded protein: CASSPWDSSHYGYTF. The rearrangement joins TRBV7-9 to TRBJ1-2, with 7 bases fitting TRBD1. V lost 5 bases and J lost 3; bases outside the gene matches: 9. Germline V gene lookup returns CDR1 SEHNR and CDR2 FQNEAQ (reference sequence). The CDR3 totals 15 residues.